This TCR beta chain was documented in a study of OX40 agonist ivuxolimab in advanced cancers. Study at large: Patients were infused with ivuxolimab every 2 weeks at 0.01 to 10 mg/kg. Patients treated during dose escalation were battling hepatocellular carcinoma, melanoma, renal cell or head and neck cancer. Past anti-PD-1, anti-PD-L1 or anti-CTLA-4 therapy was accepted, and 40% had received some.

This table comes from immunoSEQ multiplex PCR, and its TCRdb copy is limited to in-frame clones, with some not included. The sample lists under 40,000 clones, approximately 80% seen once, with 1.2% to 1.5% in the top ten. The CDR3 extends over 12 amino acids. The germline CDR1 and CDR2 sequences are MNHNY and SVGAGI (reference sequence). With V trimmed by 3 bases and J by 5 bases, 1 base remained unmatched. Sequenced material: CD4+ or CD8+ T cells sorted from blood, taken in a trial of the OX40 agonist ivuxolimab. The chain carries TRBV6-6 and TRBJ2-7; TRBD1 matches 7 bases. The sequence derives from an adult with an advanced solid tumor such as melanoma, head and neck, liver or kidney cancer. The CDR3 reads CASSYTGDEQYF. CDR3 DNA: TGTGCCAGCAGTTATACAGGGGACGAGCAGTACTTC.